This T cell receptor (beta chain) was found in a study of patients and donors after allogeneic stem cell transplantation. TCRdb re-called the RT-PCR reads through MiXCR, storing one row per CDR3 protein. The repertoire includes 150,000 to 200,000 distinct CDR3 sequences, around two fifths of them detected once, and 33% sits in the top ten. This CDR3 comprises 15 residues. V dropped 5 bases and J dropped 0 bases, with 14 bases sitting between them. Germline V gene data show CDR1 as MNHEY and CDR2 as SMNVEV (reference sequence). The genes are TRBV27 and TRBJ2-7; TRBD1 might be the D (6 bases). This TCR derives from a human donor who was either an allogeneic HSCT recipient or a stem cell or donor lymphocyte infusion donor (not recorded which). It is not recorded whose cells these are; they may come from a transplant donor. The sample was blood, either unsorted or a sorted T cell fraction (not recorded which). CDR3 DNA sequence: TGTGCCAGCAGTACTACAGGGATTCCCTCCTACGAGCAGTACTTC. Translation gives CASSTTGIPSYEQYF.